The 28 T cell receptor beta chains below were found in one sample sequenced in a study of blood T cell repertoires in COVID-19. Libraries were prepared by immunoSEQ multiplex PCR; TCRdb keeps only in-frame clonotypes and omits some of them. The sample records 9,500 to 15,000 clones, about 92% being singletons. The sample comprised peripheral blood. These receptors originate from a man between 70 and 80 years old with active COVID-19.

The chain couples TRBV24-1 to TRBJ1-1, with D unclear. Germline loops: CDR1 KGHDR, CDR2 SFDVKD. The CDR3 is 16 amino acids. The germline V and J ends were trimmed by 5 bases and 1 base, with 16 bases remaining between them. The CDR3 DNA is TGTGCCACCAGTGGGGCGCTTGGGCCAGGGAACACTGAAGCTTTCTTT. This sequence encodes CATSGALGPGNTEAFF.

This chain links TRBV7-3 with TRBJ2-1; 12 nucleotides match TRBD1. The CDR3 contains 16 residues. V lost 3 bases to trimming and J lost 7 bases; unmatched junction nucleotides: 7. Germline V gene sequence: CDR1 SGHTA, CDR2 FQGTGA. CDR3 coding DNA: TGTGCCAGCAGCTTGGTGGGACAGGGGGCGAGGAATGAGCAGTTCTTC. It yields the protein CASSLVGQGARNEQFF.

The chain has TRBV7-9 and TRBJ2-5, with TRBD2 identical over 14 bases. Germline loops: CDR1 SEHNR, CDR2 FQNEAQ (reference sequence). The trim removed 4 bases at V and 12 bases at J, leaving 7 bases unmatched. The CDR3 covers 14 residues. The CDR3 loop is CASSYRTSGGLEYF. In DNA form, the CDR3 reads TGTGCCAGCAGCTACAGGACTAGCGGGGGGCTTGAGTACTTC. The whole variable domain, remainder taken from reference TRBV7-9 and TRBJ2-5, is DTGVSQNPRHKITKRGQNVTFRCDPISEHNRLYWYRQTLGQGPEFLTYFQNEAQLEKSRLLSDRFSAERPKGSFSTLEIQRTEQGDSAMYLCASSYRTSGGLEYFGPGTRLLVL.

The CDR3 sequence is CASSSASSGRETQYF. In DNA, the CDR3 is TGTGCCAGCAGCTCCGCTAGTAGCGGGAGAGAGACCCAGTACTTC. The chain has TRBV5-6 and TRBJ2-5, with 9 bases identical to TRBD2. Germline V gene data show CDR1 as SGHDT and CDR2 as YYEEEE. The CDR3 is made up of 15 amino acids. J lost 4 bases, V lost 3 bases, and 7 bases had no gene match.

The rearrangement uses TRBV5-6 and TRBJ2-5; TRBD2 aligns across 13 bases. The length of the CDR3 is 17 residues. CDR1 is SGHDT, CDR2 YYEEEE, per germline. Trimming removed 4 bases from V and 1 base from J; junction bases left unmatched: 7. The CDR3 here is CASSPRLAGGFQETQYF. Written as DNA, the CDR3 is TGTGCCAGCAGCCCTAGACTAGCGGGGGGTTTCCAAGAGACCCAGTACTTC.

The DNA for the CDR3 is TGCGCCAGCAGCCAGAACCCCCCTATAGTGGGGGGAACTGGCTACACCTTC. Its protein product is CASSQNPPIVGGTGYTF. The V gene is TRBV4-1, the J gene TRBJ1-2; TRBD1 might be the D (5 bases). The CDR3 consists of 17 residues. V gave up 3 bases and J gave up 7 bases, with 24 bases separating them. Per germline, CDR1 MGHRA and CDR2 YSYEKL.

This sequence joins TRBV18 and TRBJ1-1, with TRBD1 as a possible D gene (6 bases). CDR1 KGHSH and CDR2 LQKENI come from the germline V gene. The CDR3 covers 13 residues. The V end lost 5 bases, the J end lost 6 bases, and 13 bases lay between the germline ends. CDR3: CASSGGTGSEAFF. The CDR3 DNA reads as TGTGCCAGCTCAGGGGGTACAGGGTCTGAAGCTTTCTTT.

The chain is built from TRBV10-3 and TRBJ1-1, with D uncertain. Germline V lookup: CDR1 ENHRY, CDR2 SYGVKD. The V gene lost 4 bases and the J gene lost 0 bases, with 9 bases spanning the gap. This CDR3 region has 14 residues. The CDR3 nucleotides are TGTGCCATCAGTGCCCGGGGAGTGAACACTGAAGCTTTCTTT. This codes for CAISARGVNTEAFF.

The chain uses TRBV6-6 and TRBJ1-5, with D maybe TRBD1 (5 bases). Germline loops: CDR1 MNHNY, CDR2 SVGAGI (reference sequence). V was cut by 7 bases and J by 5 bases, with 15 bases left in between. The CDR3 extends over 14 amino acids. The CDR3 sequence is CASTGWGVDQPQHF. CDR3 nucleotides: TGTGCCAGCACGGGGTGGGGGGTGGATCAGCCCCAGCATTTT.

The chain carries TRBV7-2 and TRBJ2-1, with 8 positions matching TRBD1. The CDR3 runs 14 residues. V was pared by 5 bases and J by 7 bases, with 7 bases of the junction left unmatched. CDR1 SGHTA and CDR2 FQGNSA come from the germline V gene. In DNA, the CDR3 is TGTGCCAGCAGCCCCGGACAGGGTTGGAATGAGCAGTTCTTC. Translation: CASSPGQGWNEQFF.

As DNA, the CDR3 is TGTGCCAGCACCAACAGGGCAACTAATGAAAAACTGTTTTTT. Amino acid sequence: CASTNRATNEKLFF. The chain combines TRBV7-9 with TRBJ1-4; D perhaps matches TRBD1 (6 bases). The V gene lost 7 bases and the J gene lost 0 bases, with 9 bases spanning the gap. Germline values: CDR1 SEHNR, CDR2 FQNEAQ (reference sequence). CDR3 length equals 14 residues.

The V call is TRBV11-2, the J call TRBJ2-7, with 10 bases aligning to TRBD2. CDR3 length equals 15 residues. With V trimmed by 1 base and J by 3 bases, 3 bases remained unmatched. The V gene's germline CDR1 is SGHAT and CDR2 FQNNGV. In DNA, the CDR3 is TGTGCCAGCAGCTTAGTGGCTAGCGGGAGCTACGAGCAGTACTTC. Residues: CASSLVASGSYEQYF.

CDR3 bases: TGTGCCAGCAACTCGGGACAGAAAGAGACCCAGTACTTC. This encodes CASNSGQKETQYF. This chain uses TRBV6-5 with TRBJ2-5, with TRBD1 matching over 7 bases. Germline CDR1 MNHEY, CDR2 SVGAGI. CDR3 length: 13 residues. J lost 3 bases, V lost 7 bases, and 5 bases had no gene match.

This chain joins TRBV10-1 and TRBJ2-7; D uncertain. The CDR3 consists of 10 residues. V was clipped by 0 bases and J by 9 bases, with 3 bases between them. Germline loops: CDR1 WNHNN, CDR2 SYGVQD (reference sequence). The CDR3 sequence: CASSESRQYF. The CDR3 DNA reads as TGCGCCAGCAGTGAGTCGAGGCAGTACTTC.

This rearrangement joins TRBV21-1 to TRBJ1-3; the D call of TRBD1 is as the table states it, not checked on the DNA. TRBV21-1 is a listed pseudogene. This CDR3 has 21 residues. The CDR3 DNA reads TGTGCCAGCAGCAAAGGACTTAGCTTATCGCAGGGGGCAATCTCTGGAAACACCATATATTTT. Translated: CASSKGLSLSQGAISGNTIYF.

The CDR3 loop is CASSQDPGQGSYEQYF. DNA of the CDR3: TGTGCCAGCAGCCAAGATCCAGGACAGGGAAGCTACGAGCAGTACTTC. The genes are TRBV4-2 and TRBJ2-7; TRBD1 agrees at 8 bases. The CDR3 runs to 16 residues. With 0 bases clipped from V and 3 bases from J, the junction kept 7 bases outside the gene matches. CDR1 is LGHNA and CDR2 is YNFKEQ in the germline V gene.

This chain uses TRBV7-3 with TRBJ2-1; a weak D match, TRBD2 (6 bases). Germline-derived CDR1 and CDR2 are SGHTA and FQGTGA. The V gene lost 1 base and the J gene lost 10 bases, with 20 bases spanning the gap. There are 16 residues in the CDR3. CDR3 in amino acids: CASSLIGEALPEEQFF. The DNA for the CDR3 is TGTGCCAGCAGCTTAATTGGGGAGGCCCTACCTGAGGAGCAGTTCTTC.

The chain joins TRBV4-2 to TRBJ1-1, with a tentative D call TRBD1 (5 bases). Per the germline V gene, CDR1 is LGHNA and CDR2 is YNFKEQ. The germline V and J ends were trimmed by 2 bases and 0 bases, with 19 bases remaining between them. The CDR3 is 18 amino acids. The CDR3 loop is CASSQRFDSPRLNTEAFF. Here the CDR3 DNA reads TGTGCCAGCAGCCAACGATTCGACAGTCCCCGACTGAACACTGAAGCTTTCTTT.

The V gene is TRBV5-6, the J gene TRBJ2-7; 11 nucleotides align to TRBD1. Germline CDR1 reads SGHDT; CDR2 reads YYEEEE. The trim removed 4 bases at V and 6 bases at J, leaving 6 bases unmatched. The CDR3 runs to 14 residues. The CDR3 loop is CASSQDRGLGEQYF. In DNA, the CDR3 is TGTGCCAGCAGCCAGGACAGGGGGCTCGGCGAGCAGTACTTC.

The chain employs TRBV5-1 and TRBJ2-1, with TRBD2 identical over 15 bases. Germline V gene sequence: CDR1 SGHRS, CDR2 YFSETQ. The CDR3 has 17 amino acids. Trimming at V came to 0 bases and at J to 7 bases, leaving 5 bases not matched to a gene. The CDR3 nucleotides read TGCGCCAGCAGCTTGGCGGGACTAGCGGGAGGAGTTAATGAGCAGTTCTTC. This sequence encodes CASSLAGLAGGVNEQFF.

This clone has a handful of counts. The chain links TRBV19 to TRBJ1-2; maybe TRBD1 (5 bases). The V end was cut by 4 bases, the J end by 7 bases, with 25 bases between. The CDR3 loop spans 17 amino acids. CDR1 and CDR2 from the germline V gene are LNHDA and SQIVND (reference sequence). The CDR3 here is CASSRGGERTYSRGYTF. The CDR3 region has the DNA TGTGCCAGTAGTAGAGGAGGGGAACGGACCTATTCGCGTGGCTACACCTTC.

The V gene is TRBV6-1, the J gene TRBJ2-5, with D possibly TRBD2 on 5 matching bases. Germline V lookup: CDR1 MNHNS, CDR2 SASEGT. Deletions cut 8 bases from V and 5 bases from J, with 15 bases between. The CDR3 loop spans 13 amino acids. CDR3 amino acids: CASARLPGETQYF. The CDR3 bases are TGTGCCAGCGCGAGACTACCCGGGGAGACCCAGTACTTC.

V is TRBV11-2 and J is TRBJ2-1; a weak D match, TRBD2 (5 bases). V shed 5 bases and J shed 5 bases, with 10 bases lying between them. Germline V gene lookup returns CDR1 SGHAT and CDR2 FQNNGV. The CDR3 runs 13 residues. The CDR3 sequence: CASSPSLNNEQFF. The CDR3 DNA sequence: TGTGCCAGCAGCCCTAGCTTGAACAATGAGCAGTTCTTC.

This clone occurred a few times. J is TRBJ1-4 and V is TRBV6-4; D is perhaps TRBD1 (6 bases). V shed 8 bases and J shed 8 bases, with 18 bases lying between them. The V gene's germline CDR1 is MRHNA and CDR2 SNTAGT. This CDR3 is 14 amino acids long. Here the CDR3 DNA reads TGTGCCAGCCCCCAACAGGGTAGAGGGGAAAAACTGTTTTTT. Amino acid sequence: CASPQQGRGEKLFF.

The chain has TRBV6-5 and TRBJ1-1; tentatively, D is TRBD1 (5 bases). Germline V gene lookup returns CDR1 MNHEY and CDR2 SVGAGI. Between the trimmed V and J ends, which lost 4 bases and 1 base, there was a span of 13 bases. CDR3 length equals 15 residues. The CDR3 protein is CASSFSRQGNTEAFF. The CDR3 nucleotides read TGTGCCAGCAGTTTTTCACGGCAGGGGAACACTGAAGCTTTCTTT.

The genes are TRBV25-1 and TRBJ2-7; 9 bases align to TRBD1. V gave up 4 bases and J gave up 2 bases; unmatched junction bases: 9. This CDR3 has 16 amino acids. The germline CDR1 and CDR2 sequences are MGHDK and SYGVNS. Here the CDR3 reads CASSALPGQGPYEQYF. CDR3 sequence (DNA): TGTGCCAGCAGTGCCTTACCGGGACAGGGTCCCTACGAGCAGTACTTC.

The genes are TRBV3-1 (or the pseudogene TRBV3-2) and TRBJ2-5; weak D call: TRBD1 (7 bases). Between the trimmed V and J ends, which lost 1 base and 3 bases, there was a span of 9 bases. The CDR3 is 14 amino acids. The germline gives CDR1 LGHDT, CDR2 YNNKEL (reference sequence). Here the CDR3 DNA reads TGTGCCAGCAGCCAAGCAGGGGGGAAAGAGACCCAGTACTTC. It specifies CASSQAGGKETQYF.

CDR3 nucleotides: TGTGCCAGCAGTTTGGGAAGGGGAAGGTCACCCCTCCACTTT. As protein: CASSLGRGRSPLHF. The V call is TRBV27, the J call TRBJ1-6, with D maybe TRBD1 (5 bases). Germline V gives CDR1 MNHEY, CDR2 SMNVEV (reference sequence). Between the trimmed V and J ends, which lost 3 bases and 10 bases, there was a span of 13 bases. This CDR3 region has 14 residues.